This entry lists 8 T cell receptor beta chains sequenced from one sample in a study of molecular identifiers for immune sequencing clone quantification. TCRdb reanalysed the PCR reads using MiXCR and keeps one entry per CDR3 protein. The data show about half a million distinct CDR3 sequences, roughly 26% seen once. Source material: naive CD8+ T cells from blood, with Jurkat cell RNA spiked in. The subset: FACS-sorted CD8+CD4-CCR7+CD45RA+ naive T cells. Receptors originate from a human donor in good health. Some libraries in this study had Jurkat cell RNA spiked in.

Note on this clonotype: An end of the junction does not agree with germline; a read error may underlie this. V and J are TRBV9 and TRBJ2-7; perhaps D is TRBD1 or TRBD2 (5 bases each). This CDR3 spans 15 amino acids. CDR1 SGDLS and CDR2 YYNGEE come from the germline V gene. CDR3 in amino acids: CASGVDSLGAYEQYF. The CDR3 coding sequence is TGTGCCAGCGGCGTAGACAGCCTGGGAGCCTACGAGCAGTACTTC.

This sequence joins TRBV20-1 and TRBJ1-6, with 7 bases lining up with TRBD1. V gave up 4 bases and J gave up 3 bases; unmatched junction bases: 12. The CDR3 contains 17 residues. Looked up from germline, CDR1 is DFQATT and CDR2 is SNEGSKA (reference sequence). The CDR3 reads CSANPTGVRVYNSPLHF. DNA of the CDR3: TGCAGTGCTAATCCTACAGGGGTTCGTGTCTATAATTCACCCCTCCACTTT.

A word on this clonotype: A clone one base away is much larger, so this may be a read error. This chain joins TRBV28 and TRBJ1-5; maybe TRBD1 (5 bases). Germline CDR1 is MDHEN and CDR2 is SYDVKM. The CDR3 has 15 amino acids. CDR3 sequence: CASSRDTGSSQPQHF. The CDR3 region has the DNA TGTGCCAGCAGTCGGGATACAGGTAGCAGTCAGCCCCAGCATTTT.

Ten or more counts support this clonotype. The CDR3 here is CSVVSWDLNEKQYF. In nucleotides, the CDR3 is TGCAGCGTTGTGTCATGGGACCTTAACGAGAAGCAGTACTTC. This rearrangement joins TRBV29-1 to TRBJ2-7; D may correspond to TRBD1 or TRBD2 (5 bases each). The CDR3 length is 14 residues. The germline V gene has CDR1 SQVTM and CDR2 ANQGSEA. Trimming stripped 4 bases from V and 8 bases from J, with 21 bases between.

J is TRBJ2-3 and V is TRBV4-3; 13 bases are a match to TRBD2. Unmatched junction bases numbered 14, after V lost 0 bases and J lost 2 bases. Germline loops: CDR1 LGHNA, CDR2 YSLEER. The CDR3 covers 21 residues. The CDR3 DNA follows: TGCGCCAGCAGCCAAGACCCTGGGACTAGCGGGGCCACGATCCCCACAGATACGCAGTATTTT. It specifies CASSQDPGTSGATIPTDTQYF.

The chain uses TRBV12-3 or TRBV12-4 and TRBJ1-1; 8 bases align to TRBD1. V trimming: 6 bases; J trimming: 3 bases; junction bases outside the gene matches: 9. The CDR3 contains 15 residues. The CDR3 DNA follows: TGTGCCAGCAGCCCTAGACAGGGGATAGACACTGAAGCTTTCTTT. Protein: CASSPRQGIDTEAFF.

The chain joins TRBV5-4 to TRBJ2-7; D is undetermined. V lost 1 base and J 4 bases, leaving 12 bases between the germline ends. The CDR3 is 14 residues long. Germline CDR1 SGHNT, CDR2 YYREEE (reference sequence). As DNA, the CDR3 is TGTGCCAGCAGCTTGTACAGCACCGGATACGAGCAGTACTTC. This sequence encodes CASSLYSTGYEQYF.

This clonotype was observed at least ten times. The rearrangement uses TRBV4-3 and TRBJ1-1, with D possibly being TRBD1 (6 bases). This CDR3 is built from 15 residues. V was trimmed by 4 bases and J by 1 base, leaving 13 bases between them. The germline V gene encodes CDR1 LGHNA and CDR2 YSLEER. The CDR3 region has the DNA TGCGCCAGCAGCCCGGGACATCAAACGAACACTGAAGCTTTCTTT. Its protein product is CASSPGHQTNTEAFF.